This T cell receptor beta chain is drawn from a study of identical twins (dated by TCRdb to the mid-2010s). Looking at the study overall: To test whether fetal clonotypes persist, this study deep-sequenced TCR alpha and beta repertoires from monozygotic twins, from unrelated adults of various ages, and from cord blood. To rule out contamination, the twin experiments were replicated at different times with different library preparation protocols. Findings and caveats that apply to the study as a whole: Recombination models systematically underestimated out-of-frame TCR alpha sharing in monozygotic twins but agreed with sharing between unrelated individuals. Compared with coincidental sharing between unrelated individuals, an excess of low generation-probability sequences was observed among out-of-frame TCR alpha sequences shared between twins. A weaker excess of twin sharing was found in beta out-of-frame sequences because the signal-to-noise ratio was lowered by fewer shared sequences. Invariant T cells such as MAIT and iNKT could partly confound zero-insertion analyses, although diverse VJ usage argued against such confounding for most clonotypes. Because the same donors could not be followed over many years, the conclusions depended on cross-sectional statistical analysis. Abundant cord blood beta clonotypes had fewer insertions, young adult naive repertoires showed a similar but weaker trend, and memory repertoires showed no such trend.

This clonotype was detected ten times or more. Its specific antigen is unknown. No per-base quality is available; no much larger clone lies one base away. Libraries were made using 5' RACE. The sample was run on an Illumina HiSeq 2000. A universal primer binding site was added through template switching, and the final cDNA carried a unique molecular identifier so that TCR cDNA molecules could be counted accurately. Specific primers in the conserved constant-segment region were used to synthesize first-strand cDNA for TCR alpha and beta chains. To control for contamination, every cDNA library was double barcoded, receiving both a SMART-Mk sample barcode and Illumina barcodes. TruSeq adapter sequences along with Illumina sample barcodes were introduced in two successive PCR steps. The TCR alpha and beta cDNA libraries were sequenced on the Illumina HiSeq platform using custom primers. The source study handled its data this way. Raw reads were processed with MiGEC to extract unique molecular identifiers, and MiXCR was used to determine CDR3 positions. Recombination models were inferred per individual with the repgenHMM and IGoR tools using an EM algorithm. The analysis of shared clonotypes was done with the tcR package in R, with sharing normalized by the product of cloneset sizes. Out-of-frame nonproductive sequences were analyzed to study raw recombination free of thymic and clonal selection effects. Clones were called with MiXCR by TCRdb after fastp trimmed the public reads at Q25, and only in-frame beta chains were retained. Merged by CDR3 protein, the rows form single entries marked with the most common genes and DNA. These V and J calls rely on TCRdb rather than the paper's analysis. A total of approximately 300,000 distinct CDR3 sequences appear in this sample, 7.5% to 9.5% of them only once. The top ten clonotypes cover around 7.1% of the sample.

The CDR3 runs 20 residues from the cysteine to the phenylalanine. CDR3 DNA only is kept here, 60 bases in frame from base 1. CDR1 and CDR2, per the germline V gene, are MNHEY and SVGEGT. A distance of 30 bases separates the germline ends of V and J, which lose 5 bases and 4 bases respectively. Every donor in the study was a healthy Caucasian. Three pairs of female monozygotic twins, all aged about 18 to 29 years, made up the twin cohort. CD4+ and CD8+ T cell populations were isolated with positive isolation kits from Invitrogen. The same sample was also studied in work on yellow fever vaccine responses in identical twins. From the second report: According to the authors, the vaccine-induced T cell response in identical twins seemed to be partly convergent and partly specific to each individual. In identical twins, the study followed T cell clones that responded to the vaccine with precision.

The TCR originated in a woman between 18 and 29 years old in good health. The sample taken for sequencing was CD8+ T cells sorted from blood. This sequence uses TRBV6-2 or TRBV6-3 and TRBJ2-1; the D match is possibly TRBD1 or TRBD2, with 6 bases aligned in each. The encoded CDR3 is CASSIQQGLSTIDRYNEQFF. The base sequence is TGTGCCAGCAGTATCCAACAGGGACTGTCCACCATTGACCGATACAATGAGCAGTTCTTC.